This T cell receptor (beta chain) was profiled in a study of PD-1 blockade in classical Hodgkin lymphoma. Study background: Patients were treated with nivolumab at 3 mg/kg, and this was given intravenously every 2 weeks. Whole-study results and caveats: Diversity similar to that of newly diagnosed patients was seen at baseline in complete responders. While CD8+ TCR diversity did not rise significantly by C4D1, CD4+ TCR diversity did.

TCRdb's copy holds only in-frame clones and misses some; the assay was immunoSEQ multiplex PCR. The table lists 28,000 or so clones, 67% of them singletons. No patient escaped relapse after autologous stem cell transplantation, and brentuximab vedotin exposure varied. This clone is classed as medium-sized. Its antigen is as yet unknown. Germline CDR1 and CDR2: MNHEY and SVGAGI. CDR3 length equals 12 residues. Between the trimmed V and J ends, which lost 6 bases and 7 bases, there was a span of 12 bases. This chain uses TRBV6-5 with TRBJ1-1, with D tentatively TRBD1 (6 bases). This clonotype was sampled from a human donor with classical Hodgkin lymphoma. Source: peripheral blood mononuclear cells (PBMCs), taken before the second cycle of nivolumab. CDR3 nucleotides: TGTGCCAGCAGCCCCGGACAGCTTGAAGCTTTCTTT. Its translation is CASSPGQLEAFF.